This paragraph covers one TCR beta chain sequence. Assay: immunoSEQ multiplex PCR; the TCRdb copy retains only in-frame clones and omits some. The sample yields approximately 330,000 clones, around 92% seen once. This CDR3 spans 14 amino acids. The ends were cut back, 3 bases at V and 5 bases at J, with 14 bases in the middle. Germline V lookup: CDR1 LGHDT, CDR2 YNNKEL (reference sequence). This record comes from a study of blood T cell repertoires in COVID-19. The sequence was obtained from a young woman who had recovered from COVID-19. The chain is built from TRBV3-1 (or the pseudogene TRBV3-2) and TRBJ2-7, with D perhaps TRBD2 (7 bases). Sequences were obtained from PBMCs or T cells enriched from blood (not recorded which). The CDR3 DNA reads TGTGCCAGCAGCCATCCCAAGGGGGGGCACGAGCAGTACTTC. This sequence encodes CASSHPKGGHEQYF.